This is a list of T cell receptor beta chains from one sample in a study of T cells in Graves' hyperthyroidism and ophthalmopathy. TCRdb passed the multiplex PCR reads through MiXCR, listing each CDR3 protein once. In the table there are 660,000 or so distinct CDR3 sequences, less than 25% of which are singletons. Sequencing input: blood. The receptors were sampled from a man younger than 40 with Graves' ophthalmopathy. Each CDR3 is given with its conserved first and last residue. Each record gives: CDR3 protein, V gene, clone size, J gene. Some rows have no size entry. The others give once, few or many, or a class for an expanded clone.

CASSFRFEGLNQPQHF,TRBV27,-,TRBJ1-5
CASSLTGRNTEAFF,TRBV28,many,TRBJ1-1
CASSEGARVNQPQHF,TRBV6-1,-,TRBJ1-5
CASSVGAYSSTDTQYF,TRBV9,-,TRBJ2-3
CASSTRQGEQYF,TRBV11-3,-,TRBJ2-7
CASSYSSGRGDEQFF,TRBV6-5,few,TRBJ2-1
CAWSPPPEKAFF,TRBV30,-,TRBJ1-1
CASSGNRVDVAFF,TRBV6-1,-,TRBJ1-1
CASSPDGSEAFF,TRBV5-6,many,TRBJ1-1
CALSGTLTYEQYF,TRBV30,-,TRBJ2-7
CASSYATASSYEQYF,TRBV6-5,few,TRBJ2-7
CSASRGEGNSPLHF,TRBV20-1,-,TRBJ1-6
CASGRLGTQYF,TRBV28,few,TRBJ2-3
CASSLTGQGREQYF,TRBV7-8,many,TRBJ2-7
CASMRTGGVDTQYF,TRBV28,few,TRBJ2-3
CAYQTTGYTEAFF,TRBV30,once,TRBJ1-1
CASSSESTSGYNEQFF,TRBV7-3,-,TRBJ2-1
CASSEQGTGGYEQYF,TRBV6-1,many,TRBJ2-7
CASSLGFSYEQYF,TRBV13,many,TRBJ2-7
CASSLEAAYNEQFF,TRBV11-2,-,TRBJ2-1
CASSLSAGIAEQFF,TRBV7-9,few,TRBJ2-1
CASSQEDRGGTEAFF,TRBV3-1,many,TRBJ1-1
CASSLRDIGTAGELFF,TRBV5-1,-,TRBJ2-2
CASSLGLEGDTQYF,TRBV5-4,-,TRBJ2-3
CASSPLRATEAFF,TRBV28,many,TRBJ1-1
CAWSGGYNEQFF,TRBV30,few,TRBJ2-1
CASKGGGAGVSLEQYF,TRBV28,-,TRBJ2-7
CSVDGTHPNTGELFF,TRBV29-1,-,TRBJ2-2
CASSQARGRNTEAFF,TRBV3-1,many,TRBJ1-1
CASSYSGGGGAGGNTEAFF,TRBV6-5,-,TRBJ1-1
CASSEEVLETQYF,TRBV2,many,TRBJ2-5
CASSQEYNQGEQYF,TRBV4-1,few,TRBJ2-7
CASSYERGRTDTQYF,TRBV6-5,few,TRBJ2-3
CASSLVTGEWSYEQYF,TRBV11-2,many,TRBJ2-7
CASSLSGLVNEQYF,TRBV27,few,TRBJ2-7
CASSARGTGEAFF,TRBV6-5,few,TRBJ1-1
CASSPSLGSNEKLFF,TRBV5-1,-,TRBJ1-4
CASSQVTFYEQYF,TRBV14,few,TRBJ2-7
CSVTPRNSMWDEQFF,TRBV29-1,-,TRBJ2-1
CSVEGRSKETQYF,TRBV29-1,once,TRBJ2-5
CASSFTGYNQPQHF,TRBV27,few,TRBJ1-5
CASSSIRGTMNTEAFF,TRBV28,many,TRBJ1-1